The entry below describes one T cell receptor beta chain. The source of the sample is a study of blood T cell repertoires in COVID-19. About the study: Donors in the United States, Italy and Spain gave samples during acute or convalescent COVID-19.

Produced via immunoSEQ multiplex PCR; TCRdb's table is partial and in-frame only. The table lists about 46,000 clones, 65% to 85% of them singletons. Germline assignment: CDR1 SGHAT and CDR2 FQNNGV. The CDR3 length is 14 residues. V lost 6 bases and J 4 bases, leaving 15 bases between the germline ends. Source material: peripheral blood. The chain uses TRBV11-2 and TRBJ1-2; no firm D call. This receptor was obtained from a woman older than 75 with acute or convalescent COVID-19. The CDR3 here is CASSSMQAGYGYTF. The CDR3 DNA follows: TGTGCCAGCAGTTCGATGCAGGCTGGCTATGGCTACACCTTC.